The 30 T cell receptor beta chains reported below all come from one sample, sequenced in a study of OX40 agonist ivuxolimab in advanced cancers. Using immunoSEQ multiplex PCR, the repertoire was profiled, and TCRdb retains in-frame clones only, with some absent. The sample has roughly 130,000 clones; roughly 95% are singletons. Specimen: CD4+ or CD8+ T cells sorted from blood, collected in a trial of the OX40 agonist ivuxolimab. These receptors were obtained from an adult with an advanced solid tumor such as melanoma, head and neck, liver or kidney cancer.

The chain has TRBV28 and TRBJ2-2, with TRBD1 matching 9 bases. Germline V gene data show CDR1 as MDHEN and CDR2 as SYDVKM. CDR3 length equals 15 residues. V lost 5 bases to trimming and J lost 5 bases; unmatched junction nucleotides: 6. CDR3 in amino acids: CASSTLGTGTGELFF. CDR3 DNA: TGTGCCAGCAGTACTCTCGGGACAGGGACCGGGGAGCTGTTTTTT.

Only one count was recorded for this clone. The chain uses TRBV5-8 and TRBJ1-5; 9 nucleotides agree with TRBD1. CDR3 length equals 16 residues. V was clipped by 4 bases and J by 1 base; unmatched bases: 6. Germline V gene sequence: CDR1 SGHTS, CDR2 YDEGEE. CDR3: CASSTGTGISNQPQHF. The CDR3, as DNA: TGTGCCAGCAGCACGGGGACAGGGATAAGCAATCAGCCCCAGCATTTT.

This clone was picked up one time. The chain employs TRBV6-1 and TRBJ2-1, with D unclear. Germline loops: CDR1 MNHNS, CDR2 SASEGT. This CDR3 comprises 11 residues. Trimming took off 1 base at V and 12 bases at J, with 7 bases between the two ends. The CDR3 DNA reads TGTGCCAGCAGTGAAGTCATAGGGCAGTTCTTC. It yields the protein CASSEVIGQFF.

This sequence joins TRBV5-1 and TRBJ1-4; TRBD1 aligns across 10 bases. Unmatched junction bases numbered 10, after V lost 4 bases and J lost 7 bases. The CDR3 is made up of 16 amino acids. Germline V gene lookup returns CDR1 SGHRS and CDR2 YFSETQ. CDR3: CASSIGTGEGGEKLFF. CDR3 coding DNA: TGCGCCAGCAGCATCGGGACAGGGGAAGGGGGTGAAAAACTGTTTTTT.

This clone was seen just once. Here the CDR3 DNA reads TGTGCCAGCAGCTTGGTGTCCGATAACTATGGCTACACCTTC. It is translated as CASSLVSDNYGYTF. The J gene is TRBJ1-2, the V gene TRBV5-6, with D hard to call. CDR3 length equals 14 residues. The germline V gene has CDR1 SGHDT and CDR2 YYEEEE. Trimming removed 0 bases from V and 1 base from J, with 7 bases in between.

This clone appeared a single time. V usage is TRBV6-5 and J usage is TRBJ1-2; 8 nucleotides line up with TRBD1. V was pared by 6 bases and J by 4 bases, with 4 bases of the junction left unmatched. The CDR3 has 13 amino acids. In germline, CDR1 is MNHEY, CDR2 SVGAGI. The CDR3 loop is CASRMTGVYGYTF. CDR3 coding DNA: TGTGCCAGCAGGATGACAGGGGTCTATGGCTACACCTTC.

The chain combines TRBV28 with TRBJ2-7; D is possibly TRBD1 or TRBD2 (7 bases each). CDR3 size: 15 residues. Looked up from germline, CDR1 is MDHEN and CDR2 is SYDVKM. Trimming pared 6 bases from V and 2 bases from J, leaving 17 bases between. CDR3 amino acids: CASRSGGARAYEQYF. CDR3 nucleotide sequence: TGTGCCAGCAGATCAGGGGGGGCGAGGGCCTACGAGCAGTACTTC.

V gene TRBV4-3 combines with J gene TRBJ2-3; D tentatively fits TRBD1 or TRBD2 (6 bases each). Germline V gene lookup returns CDR1 LGHNA and CDR2 YSLEER. The ends were cut back, 0 bases at V and 5 bases at J, with 15 bases in the middle. The CDR3 sequence is 16 residues long. CDR3 loop: CASSQDWGAGEDTQYF. Here the CDR3 DNA reads TGCGCCAGCAGCCAAGATTGGGGGGCTGGCGAAGATACGCAGTATTTT.

The chain has TRBV19 and TRBJ1-5; D call uncertain. The CDR3 extends over 15 amino acids. Looked up from germline, CDR1 is LNHDA and CDR2 is SQIVND (reference sequence). V was cut by 6 bases and J by 4 bases, with 16 bases left in between. CDR3 loop: CASSTDNLGNQPQHF. The CDR3 nucleotides are TGTGCCAGTAGCACAGACAACCTGGGGAATCAGCCCCAGCATTTT.

This clone appeared once. The chain couples TRBV4-1 to TRBJ2-5, with a possible D match to TRBD1 (6 bases). The end of the DNA aligns better with TRBJ2-7, so the J call may be wrong. The CDR3 sequence is 16 residues long. Germline CDR1 is MGHRA and CDR2 is YSYEKL. The CDR3, as DNA: TGCGCCAGCAGCCAAGGACGAGAACAGGGATCCTACGAGCAGTACTTC. Protein product: CASSQGREQGSYEQYF.

The chain uses TRBV5-4 and TRBJ1-6; unclear D gene. The CDR3 spans 17 residues. V lost 5 bases and J 0 bases, leaving 15 bases between the germline ends. Per the germline V gene, CDR1 is SGHNT and CDR2 is YYREEE (reference sequence). DNA of the CDR3: TGTGCCAGCAGGGAGGCGGCTCCTGTCTCCTATAATTCACCCCTCCACTTT. Translating gives CASREAAPVSYNSPLHF.

V is TRBV11-2 and J is TRBJ2-5; TRBD2 aligns across 7 bases. The length of the CDR3 is 13 residues. CDR1 and CDR2 (germline): SGHAT, FQNNGV. The J segment lost 3 bases and the V segment lost 3 bases, leaving 1 base of the junction unmatched. CDR3 bases: TGTGCCAGCAGCTTCGCGGGAGAAGAGACCCAGTACTTC. This encodes CASSFAGEETQYF.

V usage is TRBV5-4 and J usage is TRBJ2-6, with D perhaps given as TRBD1 or TRBD2 (6 bases each). The CDR3 contains 17 residues. Trimming removed 5 bases from V and 1 base from J, with 16 bases in between. Germline V lookup: CDR1 SGHNT, CDR2 YYREEE (reference sequence). CDR3 sequence: CASSRDGGASGANVLTF. CDR3 nucleotides: TGTGCCAGCAGTAGGGACGGGGGCGCTTCTGGGGCCAACGTCCTGACTTTC.

The chain combines TRBV11-2 with TRBJ2-3; D call uncertain. Trimming removed 0 bases from V and 1 base from J, with 2 bases in between. This CDR3 comprises 13 residues. Per the germline V gene, CDR1 is SGHAT and CDR2 is FQNNGV. The CDR3 reads CASSLDRTDTQYF. The CDR3 DNA sequence: TGTGCCAGCAGCTTAGATCGCACAGATACGCAGTATTTT.

The chain uses TRBV6-1 and TRBJ2-7; D is tentatively TRBD1 or TRBD2 (6 bases each). Germline V gene lookup returns CDR1 MNHNS and CDR2 SASEGT. V lost 6 bases and J 5 bases, leaving 20 bases between the germline ends. The CDR3 spans 15 residues. In DNA form, the CDR3 reads TGTGCCAGCAGCGTAACGATAGGGGGGTTCCACGAGCAGTACTTC. Translated, it gives CASSVTIGGFHEQYF.

The CDR3 DNA reads as TGTGCCAGTAGTCCGACAGGCGCGGGCGAGCAGTACTTC. Protein product: CASSPTGAGEQYF. The chain links TRBV19 to TRBJ2-7; D possibly corresponds to TRBD1 (6 bases). V lost 5 bases and J 6 bases, leaving 14 bases between the germline ends. The CDR3 has 13 residues. From germline, CDR1 is LNHDA and CDR2 SQIVND (reference sequence).

V is TRBV9 and J is TRBJ2-1; 12 bases are a match to TRBD2. The germline V gene encodes CDR1 SGDLS and CDR2 YYNGEE. The CDR3 loop spans 15 amino acids. After removal of 4 bases from V and 4 bases from J, the junction contained 3 bases not matched to a gene. The CDR3: CASSRLAGEYNEQFF. Here the CDR3 DNA reads TGTGCCAGCAGCCGACTAGCGGGGGAGTACAATGAGCAGTTCTTC.

The chain recombines TRBV19 with TRBJ1-6; D possibly corresponds to TRBD1 (6 bases). The CDR3 extends over 17 amino acids. Looked up from germline, CDR1 is LNHDA and CDR2 is SQIVND (reference sequence). Trimming cost V 5 bases and J 8 bases, with 22 bases left between them. CDR3 residues: CASSSQLLGGGDSPLHF. In DNA form, the CDR3 reads TGTGCCAGTAGTTCCCAGTTATTAGGGGGTGGAGATTCACCCCTCCACTTT.

V usage is TRBV12-5 and J usage is TRBJ1-5, with 7 bases fitting TRBD1. Germline V gene sequence: CDR1 LGHNT, CDR2 FRNRAP. With V trimmed by 1 base and J by 3 bases, 9 bases remained unmatched. The CDR3 is 17 amino acids. The CDR3 nucleotides are TGTGCTAGTGGTTTGGGGGCGACAGGGCCCCTCAATCAGCCCCAGCATTTT. This codes for CASGLGATGPLNQPQHF.

This sequence joins TRBV19 and TRBJ2-5, with a possible D match to TRBD2 (6 bases). The CDR3 is 15 residues long. Germline V gives CDR1 LNHDA, CDR2 SQIVND (reference sequence). V was clipped by 5 bases and J by 6 bases, with 19 bases between them. CDR3 in DNA: TGTGCCAGTAGTTCCTCCGGGGACTCGCAACAGACCCAGTACTTC. Translated: CASSSSGDSQQTQYF. Combining the CDR3 with reference TRBV19 and TRBJ2-5 gives the whole variable domain DGGITQSPKYLFRKEGQNVTLSCEQNLNHDAMYWYRQDPGQGLRLIYYSQIVNDFQKGDIAEGYSVSREKKESFPLTVTSAQKNPTAFYLCASSSSGDSQQTQYFGPGTRLLVL.

The chain joins TRBV5-6 to TRBJ1-2; D unclear. This CDR3 spans 16 amino acids. The ends were cut back, 0 bases at V and 0 bases at J, with 12 bases in the middle. Germline V gene lookup returns CDR1 SGHDT and CDR2 YYEEEE. The CDR3 sequence is CASSLGEGPSNYGYTF. The CDR3 DNA sequence: TGTGCCAGCAGCTTGGGAGAGGGTCCCTCTAACTATGGCTACACCTTC.

A few counts support this clone. The genes are TRBV10-1 and TRBJ2-7, with a weak D call TRBD2 (7 bases). Germline CDR1 reads WNHNN; CDR2 reads SYGVQD (reference sequence). V lost 5 bases and J lost 3, with 11 bases in between. The CDR3 totals 13 residues. CDR3 sequence: CASSRGGVYEQYF. CDR3 nucleotides: TGCGCCAGCAGTCGAGGGGGGGTCTACGAGCAGTACTTC.

The rearrangement joins TRBV11-2 to TRBJ2-4; 7 positions match TRBD1. Germline CDR1 SGHAT, CDR2 FQNNGV. This CDR3 comprises 15 residues. V shed 8 bases and J 1 base; nucleotides not matched to a gene: 8. Here the CDR3 reads CASGVDRSAKNIQYF. In DNA form, the CDR3 reads TGTGCCAGCGGGGTGGACAGGTCGGCCAAAAACATTCAGTACTTC.

The chain joins TRBV15 to TRBJ1-2; D remains ambiguous. Germline loops: CDR1 LNHNV, CDR2 YYDKDF (reference sequence). Trimming stripped 1 base from V and 4 bases from J, with 25 bases between. The CDR3 has 19 amino acids. The CDR3: CATSRAPTNSPAEVYGYTF. The CDR3 nucleotides read TGTGCCACCAGCAGAGCACCCACTAATAGTCCGGCAGAAGTCTATGGCTACACCTTC.

V usage is TRBV5-1 and J usage is TRBJ1-2; D not resolved. This CDR3 comprises 16 residues. V was trimmed by 3 bases and J by 0 bases, leaving 15 bases between them. CDR1 and CDR2 from the germline V gene are SGHRS and YFSETQ. The chain's CDR3 is CASSSRRPNSNYGYTF. The CDR3 DNA follows: TGCGCCAGCAGCTCACGCCGGCCAAACTCTAACTATGGCTACACCTTC. The whole variable domain, remainder taken from reference TRBV5-1 and TRBJ1-2, is KAGVTQTPRYLIKTRGQQVTLSCSPISGHRSVSWYQQTPGQGLQFLFEYFSETQRNKGNFPGRFSGRQFSNSRSEMNVSTLELGDSALYLCASSSRRPNSNYGYTFGSGTRLTVV.

This clone was detected once. The chain joins TRBV5-4 to TRBJ2-3, with a weak D call TRBD1 (6 bases). The CDR3 has 17 residues. Germline V gene sequence: CDR1 SGHNT, CDR2 YYREEE (reference sequence). V lost 0 bases to trimming and J lost 1 base, with 15 bases between them. CDR3 protein: CASSLVTGLGGTDTQYF. The CDR3 nucleotides read TGTGCCAGCAGCTTGGTGACAGGCCTTGGGGGCACAGATACGCAGTATTTT.

This clone was found once. This rearrangement joins TRBV2 to TRBJ1-1; D possibly corresponds to TRBD1 (5 bases). The germline V gene encodes CDR1 SNHLY and CDR2 FYNNEI. V was cut by 4 bases and J by 1 base, with 16 bases left in between. The CDR3 is 16 amino acids. The CDR3 coding sequence is TGTGCCAGCAGTGGAGGGGCGGGTATAGGGAACACTGAAGCTTTCTTT. Amino acid sequence: CASSGGAGIGNTEAFF.

This chain connects TRBV5-1 to TRBJ1-1; D ambiguous. The CDR3 has 13 amino acids. Trimming shortened V by 7 bases and J by 1 base, and 11 bases separated the two germline ends. Germline-derived CDR1 and CDR2 are SGHRS and YFSETQ. Here the CDR3 reads CASAALGNTEAFF. The DNA for the CDR3 is TGCGCCAGCGCCGCATTGGGGAACACTGAAGCTTTCTTT.

The V call is TRBV5-4, the J call TRBJ2-3; no firm D call. The CDR3 sequence is 15 residues long. Looked up from germline, CDR1 is SGHNT and CDR2 is YYREEE (reference sequence). V gave up 4 bases and J gave up 2 bases, with 14 bases separating them. The DNA for the CDR3 is TGTGCCAGCAGCAACCCGCCCGCGGTCACAGATACGCAGTATTTT. This sequence encodes CASSNPPAVTDTQYF. The full variable domain, in which reference TRBV5-4 and TRBJ2-3 provide the parts outside the CDR3, is ETGVTQSPTHLIKTRGQQVTLRCSSQSGHNTVSWYQQALGQGPQFIFQYYREEENGRGNFPPRFSGLQFPNYSSELNVNALELDDSALYLCASSNPPAVTDTQYFGPGTRLTVL.

This chain connects TRBV6-5 to TRBJ2-2; D is uncertain. The germline V gene encodes CDR1 MNHEY and CDR2 SVGAGI. Trimming shortened V by 10 bases and J by 2 bases, and 5 bases separated the two germline ends. This CDR3 has 11 residues. The CDR3 protein is CATKNTGELFF. The CDR3 nucleotides read TGTGCCACCAAAAACACCGGGGAGCTGTTTTTT.